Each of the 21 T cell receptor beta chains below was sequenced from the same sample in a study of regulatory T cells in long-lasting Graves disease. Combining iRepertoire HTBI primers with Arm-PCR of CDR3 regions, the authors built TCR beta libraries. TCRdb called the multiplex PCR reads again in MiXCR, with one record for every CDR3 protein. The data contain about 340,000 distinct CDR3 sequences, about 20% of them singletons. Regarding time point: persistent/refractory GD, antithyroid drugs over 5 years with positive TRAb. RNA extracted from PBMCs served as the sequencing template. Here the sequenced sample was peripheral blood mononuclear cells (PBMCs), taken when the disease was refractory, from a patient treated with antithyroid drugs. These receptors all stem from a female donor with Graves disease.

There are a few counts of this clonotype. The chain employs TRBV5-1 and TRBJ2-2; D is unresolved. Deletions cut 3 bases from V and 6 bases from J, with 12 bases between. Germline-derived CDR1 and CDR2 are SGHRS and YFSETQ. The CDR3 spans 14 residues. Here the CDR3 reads CASSSMRWSGELFF. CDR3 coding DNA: TGCGCCAGCAGCTCCATGAGGTGGTCCGGGGAGCTGTTTTTT.

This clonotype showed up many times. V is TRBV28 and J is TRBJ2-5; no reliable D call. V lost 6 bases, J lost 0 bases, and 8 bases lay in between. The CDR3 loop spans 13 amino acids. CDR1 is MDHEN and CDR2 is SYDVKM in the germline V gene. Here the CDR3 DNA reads TGTGCCAGCAGCGGACGGAACCAAGAGACCCAGTACTTC. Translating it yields CASSGRNQETQYF. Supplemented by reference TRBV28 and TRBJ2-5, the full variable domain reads DVKVTQSSRYLVKRTGEKVFLECVQDMDHENMFWYRQDPGLGLRLIYFSYDVKMKEKGDIPEGYSVSREKKERFSLILESASTNQTSMYLCASSGRNQETQYFGPGTRLLVL.

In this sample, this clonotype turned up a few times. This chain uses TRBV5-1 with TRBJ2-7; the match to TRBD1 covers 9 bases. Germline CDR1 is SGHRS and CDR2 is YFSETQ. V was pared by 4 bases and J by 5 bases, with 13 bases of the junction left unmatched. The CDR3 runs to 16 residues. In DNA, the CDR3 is TGCGCCAGCAGCAGGTACAACCGGGGACAGGGACACGAGCAGTACTTC. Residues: CASSRYNRGQGHEQYF.

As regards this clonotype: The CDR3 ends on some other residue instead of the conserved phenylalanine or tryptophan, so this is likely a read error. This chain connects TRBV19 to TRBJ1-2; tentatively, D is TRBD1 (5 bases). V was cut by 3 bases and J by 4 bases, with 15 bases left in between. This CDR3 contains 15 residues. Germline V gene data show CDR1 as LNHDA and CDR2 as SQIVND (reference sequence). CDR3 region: CASSIGQGSGYGYTS. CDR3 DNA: TGTGCCAGTAGTATTGGGCAGGGATCAGGCTATGGCTACACCTCC.

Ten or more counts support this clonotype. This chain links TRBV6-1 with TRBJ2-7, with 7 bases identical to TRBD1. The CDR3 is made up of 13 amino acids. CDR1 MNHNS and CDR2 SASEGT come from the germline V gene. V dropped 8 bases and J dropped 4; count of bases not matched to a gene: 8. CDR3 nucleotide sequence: TGTGCCAGCTCCCGACAGGGCTTTTACGAGCAGTACTTC. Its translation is CASSRQGFYEQYF.

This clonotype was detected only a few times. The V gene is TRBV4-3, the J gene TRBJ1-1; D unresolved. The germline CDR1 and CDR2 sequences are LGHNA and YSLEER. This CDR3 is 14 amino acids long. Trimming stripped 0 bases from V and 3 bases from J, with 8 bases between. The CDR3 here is CASSQEQSDTEAFF. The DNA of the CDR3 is TGCGCCAGCAGCCAAGAGCAATCCGACACTGAAGCTTTCTTT.

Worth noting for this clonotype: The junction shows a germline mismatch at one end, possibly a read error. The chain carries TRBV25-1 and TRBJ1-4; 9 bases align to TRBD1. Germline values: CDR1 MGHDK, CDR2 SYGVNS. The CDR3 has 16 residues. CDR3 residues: CASGARPGQGNEKLSF. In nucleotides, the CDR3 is TGTGCCAGCGGTGCTCGTCCGGGACAGGGAAATGAAAAACTGTCTTTT.

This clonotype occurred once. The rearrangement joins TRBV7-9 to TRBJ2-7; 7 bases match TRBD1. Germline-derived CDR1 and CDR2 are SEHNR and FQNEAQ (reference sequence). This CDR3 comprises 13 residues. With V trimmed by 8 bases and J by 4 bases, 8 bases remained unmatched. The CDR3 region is CASARTGVYEQYF. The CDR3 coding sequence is TGTGCCAGCGCCAGAACAGGGGTTTACGAGCAGTACTTC.

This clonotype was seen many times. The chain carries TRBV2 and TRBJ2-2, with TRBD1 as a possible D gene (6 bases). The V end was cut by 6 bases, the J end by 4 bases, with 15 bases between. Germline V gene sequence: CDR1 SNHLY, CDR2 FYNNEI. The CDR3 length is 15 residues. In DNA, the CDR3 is TGTGCCAGCAGGACTCGAACAGGGAGCACCGGGGAGCTGTTTTTT. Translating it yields CASRTRTGSTGELFF.

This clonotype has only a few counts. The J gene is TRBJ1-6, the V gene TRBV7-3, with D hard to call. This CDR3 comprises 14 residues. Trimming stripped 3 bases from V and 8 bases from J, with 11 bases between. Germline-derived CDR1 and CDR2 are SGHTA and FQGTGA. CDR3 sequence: CASSLGIKDSPLHF. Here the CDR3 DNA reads TGTGCCAGCAGCTTGGGGATCAAGGATTCACCCCTCCACTTT.

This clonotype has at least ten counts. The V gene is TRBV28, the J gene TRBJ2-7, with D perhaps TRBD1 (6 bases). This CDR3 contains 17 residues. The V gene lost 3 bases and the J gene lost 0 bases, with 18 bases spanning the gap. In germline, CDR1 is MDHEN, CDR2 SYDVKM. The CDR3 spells CASSFALGALDSYEQYF. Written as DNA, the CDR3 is TGTGCCAGCAGTTTCGCCCTGGGGGCCCTTGACTCCTACGAGCAGTACTTC.

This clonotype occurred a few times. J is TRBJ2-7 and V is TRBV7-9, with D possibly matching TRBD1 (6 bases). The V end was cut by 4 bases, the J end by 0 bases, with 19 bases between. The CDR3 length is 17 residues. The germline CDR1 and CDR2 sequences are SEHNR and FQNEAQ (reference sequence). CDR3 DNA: TGTGCCAGCAGCTCAGCTCTCAGGGGCAGGGGCTCCTACGAGCAGTACTTC. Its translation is CASSSALRGRGSYEQYF.

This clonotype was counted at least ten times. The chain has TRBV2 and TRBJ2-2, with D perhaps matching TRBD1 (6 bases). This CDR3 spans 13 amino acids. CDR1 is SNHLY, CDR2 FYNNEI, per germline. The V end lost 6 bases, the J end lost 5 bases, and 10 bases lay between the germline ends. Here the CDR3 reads CASRNRETGELFF. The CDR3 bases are TGTGCCAGCAGAAACAGGGAAACCGGGGAGCTGTTTTTT.

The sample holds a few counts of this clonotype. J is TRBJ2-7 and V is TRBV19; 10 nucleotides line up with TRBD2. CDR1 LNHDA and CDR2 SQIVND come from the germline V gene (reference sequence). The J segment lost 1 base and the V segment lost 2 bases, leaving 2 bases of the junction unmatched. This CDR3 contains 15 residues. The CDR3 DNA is TGTGCCAGTAGTATAAAACTAGCGGGATCCTACGAGCAGTACTTC. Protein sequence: CASSIKLAGSYEQYF.

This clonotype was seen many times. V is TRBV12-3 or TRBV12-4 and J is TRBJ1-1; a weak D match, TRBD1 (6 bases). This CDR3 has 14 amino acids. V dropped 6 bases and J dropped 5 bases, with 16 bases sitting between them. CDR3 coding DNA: TGTGCCAGCAGCCCCGGAAGGGGGAGGACTGAAGCTTTCTTT. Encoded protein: CASSPGRGRTEAFF.

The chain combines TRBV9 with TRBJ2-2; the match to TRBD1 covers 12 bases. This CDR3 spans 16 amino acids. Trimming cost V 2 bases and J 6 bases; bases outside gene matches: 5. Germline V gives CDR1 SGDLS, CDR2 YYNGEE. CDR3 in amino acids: CASSVSGTGGSGELFF. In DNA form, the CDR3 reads TGTGCCAGCAGCGTCTCCGGGACAGGGGGCTCCGGGGAGCTGTTTTTT. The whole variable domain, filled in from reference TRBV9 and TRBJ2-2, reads DSGVTQTPKHLITATGQRVTLRCSPRSGDLSVYWYQQSLDQGLQFLIQYYNGEERAKGNILERFSAQQFPDLHSELNLSSLELGDSALYFCASSVSGTGGSGELFFGEGSRLTVL.

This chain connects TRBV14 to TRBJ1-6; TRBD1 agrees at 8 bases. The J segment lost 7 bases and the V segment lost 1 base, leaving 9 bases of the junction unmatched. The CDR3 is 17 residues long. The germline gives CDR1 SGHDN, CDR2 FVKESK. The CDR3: CASSQGPSTGENSPLHF. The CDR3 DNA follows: TGTGCCAGCAGCCAAGGGCCCTCGACAGGGGAGAATTCACCCCTCCACTTT.

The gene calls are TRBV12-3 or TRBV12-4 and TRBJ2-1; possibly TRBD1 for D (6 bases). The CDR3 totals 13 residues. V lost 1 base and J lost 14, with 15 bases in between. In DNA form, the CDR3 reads TGTGCCAGCAGTTTAGGTCTAGGGGGTATCGAGTTCTTC. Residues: CASSLGLGGIEFF.

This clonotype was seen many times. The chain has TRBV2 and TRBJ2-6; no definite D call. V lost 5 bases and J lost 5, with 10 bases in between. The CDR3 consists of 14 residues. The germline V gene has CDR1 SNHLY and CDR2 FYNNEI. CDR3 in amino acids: CASSTDGWANVLTF. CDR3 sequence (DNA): TGTGCCAGCAGTACGGACGGGTGGGCCAACGTCCTGACTTTC.

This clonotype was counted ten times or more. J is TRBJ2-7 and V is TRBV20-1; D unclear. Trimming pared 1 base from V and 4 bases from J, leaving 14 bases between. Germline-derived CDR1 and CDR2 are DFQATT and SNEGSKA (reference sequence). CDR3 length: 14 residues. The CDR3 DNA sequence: TGCAGTGCTAGAGCCCGAAACTTGAATTACGAGCAGTACTTC. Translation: CSARARNLNYEQYF.

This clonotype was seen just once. The CDR3: CASSPFGGSSYEQYF. In nucleotides, the CDR3 is TGTGCCAGCAGCCCCTTTGGAGGGTCCTCCTACGAGCAGTACTTC. V and J are TRBV14 and TRBJ2-7, with TRBD2 as a possible D gene (6 bases). V was cut by 4 bases and J by 0 bases, with 13 bases left in between. The CDR3 extends over 15 amino acids. CDR1 is SGHDN and CDR2 is FVKESK in the germline V gene.